This TCR beta chain is drawn from a study of cytomegalovirus exposure and HLA in healthy donors. General study results and limits: It was reported that the classifier diagnosed cytomegalovirus status with high specificity and sensitivity in both the original and validation cohorts. Within an earlier analysis, most TCR beta V segments proved productive either about 87% or about 30% of the time. In a later analysis, V- and J-gene trimming of beta chains associated with a DCLRE1C missense variant, replicated independently.

Amplification used 60 Vbeta primers and 13 Jbeta primers. Repertoires were generated with immunoSEQ multiplex PCR, while TCRdb's copy carries only in-frame clones and drops some. Of fewer than 250,000 clones in the sample, about three quarters were seen once. The length of the CDR3 is 15 residues. Trimming cost V 3 bases and J 2 bases; bases outside gene matches: 4. In germline, CDR1 is SGHRS, CDR2 YFSETQ. Concerning this clone itself: What it binds is unknown.

The clonotype comes from a woman aged 25 to 39 in good health and CMV-seropositive. What was sequenced was PBMCs. The rearrangement uses TRBV5-1 and TRBJ2-3, with 9 bases aligning to TRBD2. In DNA form, the CDR3 reads TGCGCCAGCAGCTCCGGGACTAGCCCCACAGATACGCAGTATTTT. Protein: CASSSGTSPTDTQYF.